The 8 T cell receptor beta chains below come from one sample, sequenced in a study of T cells in tuberculosis. Clones were read by immunoSEQ multiplex PCR, and TCRdb kept only the in-frame ones, dropping some. The table has some 60,000 clones, about four fifths seen once. After thawing and overnight rest, PBMC were stained with GMM-loaded CD1B tetramer, viability dye and anti-CD3 for sorting. C32 glucose monomycolate from Rhodococcus equi was loaded onto the CD1B tetramers. The specimen sequenced was CD1b-GMM tetramer-negative cells sorted from PBMCs. These TCRs come from an adult woman with latent tuberculosis.

Points on this clone: Germline is not matched at one junction end, which may reflect a read error. The sample holds other DNA sequences that translate to the same CDR3. The chain links TRBV7-9 to TRBJ1-6, with D possibly TRBD1 on 5 matching bases. From germline, CDR1 is SEHNR and CDR2 FQNEAQ (reference sequence). The CDR3 is 13 residues long. CDR3 nucleotides: TGTGCCAGCAGCCAAGACAGAAATTCCCCCCTCCACTTT. Translated, it gives CASSQDRNSPLHF.

The chain recombines TRBV6-1 with TRBJ2-7, with 7 bases fitting TRBD2. The germline V gene encodes CDR1 MNHNS and CDR2 SASEGT. The CDR3 is made up of 13 amino acids. V lost 11 bases, J lost 2 bases, and 9 bases stayed unmatched. DNA of the CDR3: TGTGCCCGGGGGAGGGTTCACCCCTACGAGCAGTACTTC. Encoded protein: CARGRVHPYEQYF.

The chain carries TRBV4-1 and TRBJ2-5; 10 bases map to TRBD2. CDR3 length: 16 residues. The V and J ends lost 2 bases and 5 bases, in that order; junction bases with no gene match: 8. Germline assignment: CDR1 MGHRA and CDR2 YSYEKL. The CDR3 loop is CASSQTSGGARETQYF. CDR3 bases: TGCGCCAGCAGCCAAACCAGCGGGGGGGCCAGGGAGACCCAGTACTTC.

The chain carries TRBV28 and TRBJ1-3, with D uncertain. This CDR3 has 13 residues. Germline V CDR1 and CDR2: MDHEN, SYDVKM. V lost 8 bases and J 2 bases, leaving 10 bases between the germline ends. The CDR3 DNA is TGTGCCAGCCGGGGTGTCGCTGGAAACACCATATATTTT. Translation: CASRGVAGNTIYF.

This chain links TRBV18 with TRBJ1-5; D uncertain. Germline values: CDR1 KGHSH, CDR2 LQKENI. The CDR3 is made up of 13 amino acids. The germline V and J ends were trimmed by 2 bases and 2 bases, with 4 bases remaining between them. The CDR3 sequence is CASSPGGNQPQHF. The CDR3 nucleotides read TGTGCCAGCTCACCAGGAGGCAATCAGCCCCAGCATTTT. Drawing the rest from reference TRBV18 and TRBJ1-5, the complete variable domain is NAGVMQNPRHLVRRRGQEARLRCSPMKGHSHVYWYRQLPEEGLKFMVYLQKENIIDESGMPKERFSAEFPKEGPSILRIQQVVRGDSAAYFCASSPGGNQPQHFGDGTRLSIL.

The table lists this clone with a count of one. The J gene is TRBJ1-2, the V gene TRBV2; 9 bases fit TRBD1. The length of the CDR3 is 15 residues. V trimming: 7 bases; J trimming: 8 bases; junction bases outside the gene matches: 14. CDR1 is SNHLY, CDR2 FYNNEI, per germline. The DNA for the CDR3 is TGTGCCAGCAATACCAAGGGGACAGGGCGACGGGGCTACACCTTC. This gives the protein CASNTKGTGRRGYTF.

The CDR3: CASTASGGATEQFF. The DNA of the CDR3 is TGTGCCAGCACTGCTAGCGGGGGGGCCACTGAGCAGTTCTTC. The genes are TRBV6-1 and TRBJ2-1; 12 bases line up with TRBD2. The germline V gene has CDR1 MNHNS and CDR2 SASEGT. J was trimmed by 9 bases and V by 7 bases; bases with no gene match: 7. The CDR3 has 14 residues.

The gene calls are TRBV10-2 and TRBJ1-1; 7 nucleotides match TRBD1. The CDR3 extends over 12 amino acids. The germline CDR1 and CDR2 sequences are WSHSY and SAAADI. V shed 7 bases, J shed 6 bases, and the junction held 5 bases outside the gene matches. Written as DNA, the CDR3 is TGCGCCAGCACGGACAGGTCGGCTGAAGCTTTCTTT. Encoded protein: CASTDRSAEAFF.